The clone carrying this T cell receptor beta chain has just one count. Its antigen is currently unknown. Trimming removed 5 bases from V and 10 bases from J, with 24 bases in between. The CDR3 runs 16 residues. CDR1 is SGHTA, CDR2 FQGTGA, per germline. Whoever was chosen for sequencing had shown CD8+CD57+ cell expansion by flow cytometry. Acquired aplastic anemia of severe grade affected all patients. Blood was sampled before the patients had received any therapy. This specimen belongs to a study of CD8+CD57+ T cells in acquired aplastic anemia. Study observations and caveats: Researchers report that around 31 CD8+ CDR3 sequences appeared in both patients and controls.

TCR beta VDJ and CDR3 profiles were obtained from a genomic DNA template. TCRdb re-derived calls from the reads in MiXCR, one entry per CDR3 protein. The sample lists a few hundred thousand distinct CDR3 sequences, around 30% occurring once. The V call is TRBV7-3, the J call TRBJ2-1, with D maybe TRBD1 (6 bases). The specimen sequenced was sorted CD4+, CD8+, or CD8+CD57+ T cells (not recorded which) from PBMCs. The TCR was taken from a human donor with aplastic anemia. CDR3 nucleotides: TGTGCCAGCAGCCTTAACCGACAGGTGGGGATGGGCGAGCAGTTCTTC. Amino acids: CASSLNRQVGMGEQFF.